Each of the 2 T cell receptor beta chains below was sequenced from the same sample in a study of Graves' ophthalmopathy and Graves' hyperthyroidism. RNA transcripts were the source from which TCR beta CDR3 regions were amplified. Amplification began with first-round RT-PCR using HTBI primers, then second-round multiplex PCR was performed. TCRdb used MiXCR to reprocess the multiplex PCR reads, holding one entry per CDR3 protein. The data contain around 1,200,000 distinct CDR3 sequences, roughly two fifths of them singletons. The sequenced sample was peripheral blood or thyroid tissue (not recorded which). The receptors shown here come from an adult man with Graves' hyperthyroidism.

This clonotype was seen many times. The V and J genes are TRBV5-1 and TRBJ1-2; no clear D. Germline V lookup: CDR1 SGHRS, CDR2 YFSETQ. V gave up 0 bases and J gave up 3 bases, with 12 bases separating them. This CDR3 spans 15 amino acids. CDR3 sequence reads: CASSLAGALDYGYTF. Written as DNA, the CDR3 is TGCGCCAGCAGCTTGGCAGGCGCCCTCGACTATGGCTACACCTTC. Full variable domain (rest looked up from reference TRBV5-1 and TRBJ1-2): KAGVTQTPRYLIKTRGQQVTLSCSPISGHRSVSWYQQTPGQGLQFLFEYFSETQRNKGNFPGRFSGRQFSNSRSEMNVSTLELGDSALYLCASSLAGALDYGYTFGSGTRLTVV.

The DNA for the CDR3 is TGTGCCAGCAGCTTATTGGATAAGCGGACTTGGTACCAAGAGACCCAGTACTTC. It encodes CASSLLDKRTWYQETQYF. The rearrangement uses TRBV7-8 and TRBJ2-5; D is perhaps TRBD2 (5 bases). The germline V gene has CDR1 SGHVS and CDR2 FQNEAQ. V lost 2 bases, J lost 0 bases, and 19 bases lay in between. The CDR3 spans 18 residues.